This TCR beta chain was retrieved from a study of molecular identifiers for immune sequencing clone quantification. Preparation of the bulk TCR libraries relied on previously described methods and listed TCR primers. TCRdb used MiXCR to reprocess the PCR reads, holding one entry per CDR3 protein. The sample includes about 40,000 distinct CDR3 sequences, about 24% of them seen just once. In its sample, this clonotype was seen a few times. A single base separates this from a much larger clone, so it may be a read error. Specimen: naive CD8+ T cells from blood, with Jurkat cell RNA spiked in. Subset denoted: FACS-sorted CD8+CD4-CCR7+CD45RA+ naive T cells. The TCR comes from a human donor in good health. Some libraries in this study had Jurkat cell RNA spiked in.

The CDR3 loop is CASSTAGTQKEAQYF. The CDR3, as DNA: TGTGCCAGCAGTACCGCCGGGACCCAAAAAGAGGCCCAGTACTTC. The chain uses TRBV6-5 and TRBJ2-5; D could derive from TRBD1 or TRBD2 (5 bases each). Germline CDR1 and CDR2: MNHEY and SVGAGI. CDR3 size: 15 residues.